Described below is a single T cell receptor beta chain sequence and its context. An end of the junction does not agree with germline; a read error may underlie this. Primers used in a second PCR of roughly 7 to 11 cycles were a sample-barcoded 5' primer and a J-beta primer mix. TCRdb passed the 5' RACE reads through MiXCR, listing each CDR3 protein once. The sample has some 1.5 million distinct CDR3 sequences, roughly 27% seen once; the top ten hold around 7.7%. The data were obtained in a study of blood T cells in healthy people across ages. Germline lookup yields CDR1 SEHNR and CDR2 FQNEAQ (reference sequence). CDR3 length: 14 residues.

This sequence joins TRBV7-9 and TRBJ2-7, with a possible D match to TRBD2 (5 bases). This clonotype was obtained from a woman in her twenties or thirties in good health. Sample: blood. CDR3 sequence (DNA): TGTACCAGCACCCACGCGGGCCCTGGGGATGAGCAGTACTTC. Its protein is CTSTHAGPGDEQYF.